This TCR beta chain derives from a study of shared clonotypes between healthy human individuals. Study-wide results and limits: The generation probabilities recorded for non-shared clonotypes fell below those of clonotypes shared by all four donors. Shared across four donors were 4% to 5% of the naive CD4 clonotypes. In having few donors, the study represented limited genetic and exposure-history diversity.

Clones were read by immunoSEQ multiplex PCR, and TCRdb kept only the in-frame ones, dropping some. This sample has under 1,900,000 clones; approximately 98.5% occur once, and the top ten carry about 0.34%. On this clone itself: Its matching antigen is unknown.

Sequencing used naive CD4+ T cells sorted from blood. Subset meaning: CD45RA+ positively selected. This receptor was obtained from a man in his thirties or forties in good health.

CDR3 region: CASSVDPTLRQAFF. The CDR3 coding sequence is TGTGCCAGCAGCGTAGATCCGACCCTGCGTCAAGCTTTCTTT. This chain links TRBV9 with TRBJ1-1; no reliable D call. The CDR3 contains 14 residues. Per germline, CDR1 SGDLS and CDR2 YYNGEE. V shed 0 bases and J shed 9 bases, with 15 bases lying between them.